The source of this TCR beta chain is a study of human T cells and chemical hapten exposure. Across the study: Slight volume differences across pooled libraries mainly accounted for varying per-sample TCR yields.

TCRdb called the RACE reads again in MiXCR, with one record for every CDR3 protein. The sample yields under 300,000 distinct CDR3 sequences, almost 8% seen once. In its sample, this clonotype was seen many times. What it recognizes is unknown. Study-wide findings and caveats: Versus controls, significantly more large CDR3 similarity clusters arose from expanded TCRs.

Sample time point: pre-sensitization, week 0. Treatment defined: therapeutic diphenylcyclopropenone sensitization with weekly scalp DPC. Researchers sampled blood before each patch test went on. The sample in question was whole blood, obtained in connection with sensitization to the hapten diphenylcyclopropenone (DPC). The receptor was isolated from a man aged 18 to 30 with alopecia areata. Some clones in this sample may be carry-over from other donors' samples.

CDR3 in amino acids: CASKRTGLSNQPQHF. The CDR3 DNA follows: TGTGCCAGCAAGAGGACAGGGCTTAGCAATCAGCCCCAGCATTTT. The chain has TRBV2 and TRBJ1-5; 8 nucleotides align to TRBD1. This CDR3 spans 15 amino acids. The germline V gene encodes CDR1 SNHLY and CDR2 FYNNEI. V was pared by 7 bases and J by 0 bases, with 5 bases of the junction left unmatched.